The entry that follows covers one T cell receptor beta chain sequence. The antigen remains undetermined. This record comes from a study of T cells expressing NK-cell markers. As for the study in general: Repertoires of TCR beta were obtained from T cells sorted as CD3+CD56+NKG2C+, CD3+CD56+NKG2C- and CD3+CD56-NKG2C+.

Study outcomes and limitations: Similarly, these clonotypes led the CD3+CD56-NKG2C+ fraction as well in several donors. In a group of several donors, dominant NKG2C+ clonotypes represented roughly 1.0-7.5% of CD8+ T cells.

5'RACE template switching with UMIs produced the TCR beta cDNA. TCRdb reprocessed the 5' RACE reads, keeping one entry per CDR3 protein, no DNA. This listing includes roughly 380,000 distinct CDR3 sequences. The CDR3 spans 13 residues. Germline values: CDR1 MNHEY, CDR2 SVGAGI. Sequencing used blood T cells: a sorted CD56 or NKG2C T cell subset, CD4+ or CD8+ T cells, or bulk PBMC T cells (not recorded which). This receptor was identified in a man aged 18-69 years in good health. The chain uses TRBV6-5 and TRBJ2-1; the TRBD2 assignment by TCRdb is unverifiable without DNA. The CDR3 protein is CASISGGHNEQFF.